Below are 32 T cell receptor beta chains sequenced from a single sample in a study of post-analysis software for immune sequencing data. Study findings and constraints: In patients, TRBV5-6, TRBV5-1 and TRBV20-1 belonged to roughly five TRBV segments found more frequently than in controls.

Unique molecular identifiers had been added to the TCR beta cDNA libraries. TCRdb re-called the PCR reads through MiXCR, storing one row per CDR3 protein. The table has hundreds of thousands of distinct CDR3 sequences, around 47% seen once. These receptors have no identified antigens. Material for sequencing was blood. Every receptor here comes from a girl aged 5-17 years with multiple sclerosis.

This clonotype has just a few counts. This chain connects TRBV7-2 to TRBJ2-1; weak D call: TRBD2 (5 bases). Germline assignment: CDR1 SGHTA and CDR2 FQGNSA. The CDR3 runs 15 residues. V gave up 3 bases and J gave up 8 bases, with 17 bases separating them. The CDR3 protein is CASSFGLTLRDEQFF. CDR3 bases: TGTGCCAGCAGCTTCGGGCTTACTCTGAGGGATGAGCAGTTCTTC.

The rearrangement uses TRBV5-7 and TRBJ1-1, with D perhaps matching TRBD1 (6 bases). TRBV5-7 is known as an ORF, though its function is uncertain. V dropped 3 bases and J dropped 6 bases, with 12 bases sitting between them. The length of the CDR3 is 13 residues. CDR3 loop: CASSSGEGAEAFF. CDR3 nucleotides: TGTGCCAGCAGCTCCGGTGAGGGGGCTGAAGCTTTCTTT.

V gene TRBV2 combines with J gene TRBJ2-1, with D hard to call. V lost 4 bases, J lost 6 bases, and 7 bases lay in between. The CDR3 is 12 residues long. The germline V gene has CDR1 SNHLY and CDR2 FYNNEI. CDR3 sequence (DNA): TGTGCCAGCAGTGCCAGATCCAATGAGCAGTTCTTC. It translates to CASSARSNEQFF.

The chain couples TRBV6-2 or TRBV6-3 to TRBJ1-2, with D unresolved. The germline V gene has CDR1 MNHEY and CDR2 SVGEGT. The CDR3 runs to 13 residues. The V and J ends lost 5 bases and 0 bases respectively, with 7 bases between them. The CDR3 coding sequence is TGTGCCAGCAGTCAAGCAGCTAACTATGGCTACACCTTC. Protein: CASSQAANYGYTF.

V gene TRBV10-2 combines with J gene TRBJ1-1; no clear D. Trimming cost V 6 bases and J 4 bases, with 15 bases left between them. CDR3 length: 14 residues. The germline V gene encodes CDR1 WSHSY and CDR2 SAAADI. CDR3 loop: CASSRSRVGTEAFF. CDR3 bases: TGCGCCAGCAGCAGATCGCGGGTTGGCACTGAAGCTTTCTTT.

This clonotype was seen a handful of times. This rearrangement joins TRBV5-8 to TRBJ1-4, with 8 bases matching TRBD1. The CDR3 totals 15 residues. Germline CDR1 SGHTS, CDR2 YDEGEE. J was trimmed by 6 bases and V by 0 bases; bases with no gene match: 4. CDR3 nucleotides: TGTGCCAGCAGCTTGGATCCGACAGGGGATGAAAAACTGTTTTTT. Protein product: CASSLDPTGDEKLFF. Together with reference TRBV5-8 and TRBJ1-4, the CDR3 gives the full variable domain: EAGVTQSPTHLIKTRGQQATLRCSPISGHTSVYWYQQALGLGLQFLLWYDEGEERNRGNFPPRFSGRQFPNYSSELNVNALELEDSALYLCASSLDPTGDEKLFFGSGTQLSVL.

This clonotype was counted between two and nine times. The chain uses TRBV10-3 and TRBJ2-7; the match to TRBD2 covers 12 bases. Germline CDR1 is ENHRY and CDR2 is SYGVKD. This CDR3 spans 17 amino acids. V shed 4 bases, J shed 9 bases, and the junction held 16 bases outside the gene matches. In DNA, the CDR3 is TGTGCCATCAGTGGGGCCCGGACTAGCGGGAACATCCCACGGCAGTACTTC. Translated, it gives CAISGARTSGNIPRQYF.

The chain has TRBV4-1 and TRBJ2-7; possibly TRBD2 for D (6 bases). Trimming left V 1 base short and J 2 bases short, with 9 bases between. This CDR3 has 14 amino acids. CDR1 is MGHRA, CDR2 YSYEKL, per germline. The CDR3, as DNA: TGCGCCAGCAGCCAAGGCGAGCGGGCCTACGAGCAGTACTTC. It yields the protein CASSQGERAYEQYF.

The chain links TRBV6-5 to TRBJ2-3, with 9 nucleotides matching TRBD2. The CDR3 has 14 amino acids. Germline V gene data show CDR1 as MNHEY and CDR2 as SVGAGI. The J segment lost 4 bases and the V segment lost 5 bases, leaving 4 bases of the junction unmatched. As DNA, the CDR3 is TGTGCCAGCAGTCCGCGGGGGGGCCCAGATACGCAGTATTTT. Protein product: CASSPRGGPDTQYF.

This clonotype was seen only a few times. The genes are TRBV20-1 and TRBJ2-7; 8 bases fit TRBD2. Germline assignment: CDR1 DFQATT and CDR2 SNEGSKA (reference sequence). The CDR3 has 15 amino acids. V dropped 0 bases and J dropped 1; count of bases not matched to a gene: 5. This chain's CDR3 is CSARDLREGSYEQYF. CDR3 nucleotides: TGCAGTGCTAGAGATCTTCGGGAGGGATCCTACGAGCAGTACTTC.

The gene calls are TRBV15 and TRBJ2-7; TRBD1 matches 7 bases. V shed 6 bases, J shed 1 base, and the junction held 9 bases outside the gene matches. CDR3 length: 15 amino acids. Germline CDR1 LNHNV, CDR2 YYDKDF (reference sequence). The CDR3 sequence: CATRTRDSTSYEQYF. For the CDR3, the DNA is TGTGCCACCAGAACCCGGGACAGCACATCCTACGAGCAGTACTTC.

This clonotype has just a few counts. The chain has TRBV29-1 and TRBJ2-1; the D is unclear. Germline lookup yields CDR1 SQVTM and CDR2 ANQGSEA. Trimming stripped 4 bases from V and 5 bases from J, with 18 bases between. The CDR3 loop spans 15 amino acids. As DNA, the CDR3 is TGCAGCGTTGGTGGCGGCCCACGTCAGAACAATGAGCAGTTCTTC. Its protein product is CSVGGGPRQNNEQFF.

The chain has TRBV24-1 and TRBJ2-2; 10 nucleotides align to TRBD2. The V segment lost 10 bases and the J segment 1 base; nucleotides outside the gene matches: 5. The CDR3 loop spans 15 amino acids. Per the germline V gene, CDR1 is KGHDR and CDR2 is SFDVKD. The CDR3 nucleotides are TGTGCCACAGCGGTAGCGGGAGGGAACACCGGGGAGCTGTTTTTT. Translation: CATAVAGGNTGELFF.

This clonotype has just one count. This chain connects TRBV7-6 to TRBJ1-1, with 7 bases fitting TRBD1. Germline CDR1 and CDR2: SGHVS and FNYEAQ. V trimming: 3 bases; J trimming: 2 bases; junction bases outside the gene matches: 9. This CDR3 spans 16 amino acids. CDR3 residues: CASSFSGDSFNTEAFF. The DNA of the CDR3 is TGTGCCAGCAGCTTTTCGGGGGACAGCTTCAACACTGAAGCTTTCTTT.

J is TRBJ2-1 and V is TRBV10-3; TRBD2 matches 13 bases. The V and J ends lost 4 bases and 4 bases, in that order; junction bases with no gene match: 4. CDR3 length equals 16 residues. Germline CDR1 reads ENHRY; CDR2 reads SYGVKD. CDR3 coding DNA: TGTGCCATCAGTGGGACTAGCGGGAGAGAGTACAATGAGCAGTTCTTC. Protein sequence: CAISGTSGREYNEQFF.

This chain links TRBV7-8 with TRBJ2-1; D uncertain. The DNA matches TRBJ2-7 better at its end, which makes the J call doubtful. The CDR3 length is 15 residues. Germline CDR1 reads SGHVS; CDR2 reads FQNEAQ. The CDR3 DNA reads TGTGCCAGCAGCTTAGAAAGGGCTCCGTACAATGAGCAGTACTTC. Encoded protein: CASSLERAPYNEQYF.

This clonotype was picked up one time. Sequence at one end of the junction differs from germline and may be a read error. This chain links TRBV20-1 with TRBJ1-2; D not resolved. The CDR3 extends over 15 amino acids. CDR1 DFQATT and CDR2 SNEGSKA come from the germline V gene (reference sequence). The CDR3 loop is CSTRVRAPGDYGYTF. CDR3 DNA sequence: TGCAGTACTAGGGTCCGGGCCCCAGGAGACTATGGCTACACCTTC.

This chain links TRBV20-1 with TRBJ1-1; 10 bases agree with TRBD1. The CDR3 contains 12 residues. CDR1 is DFQATT, CDR2 SNEGSKA, per germline (reference sequence). V was pared by 8 bases and J by 7 bases, with 7 bases of the junction left unmatched. CDR3 sequence reads: CSSLRDRGEAFF. DNA of the CDR3: TGCAGTTCACTCCGGGACAGGGGTGAAGCTTTCTTT.

The chain couples TRBV12-3 or TRBV12-4 to TRBJ1-2; D is unclear. CDR3 length equals 16 residues. V was clipped by 3 bases and J by 2 bases, with 16 bases between them. The CDR3: CASSFRSLVKNYGYTF. The CDR3 nucleotides are TGTGCCAGCAGTTTTAGATCCTTGGTTAAGAACTATGGCTACACCTTC.

This clonotype was detected a few times. Germline and junction disagree at one end, which may indicate a read error. The rearrangement uses TRBV12-3 or TRBV12-4 and TRBJ1-4; 8 positions match TRBD1. The length of the CDR3 is 16 residues. The CDR3 region is CASSLDRAGLNGKLFF. CDR3 coding DNA: TGTGCCAGCAGTTTGGACAGGGCCGGACTCAATGGAAAACTGTTTTTT.

The chain links TRBV29-1 to TRBJ2-5; no clear D. The germline CDR1 and CDR2 sequences are SQVTM and ANQGSEA. This CDR3 is 13 amino acids long. The V gene lost 3 bases and the J gene lost 4 bases, with 12 bases spanning the gap. Here the CDR3 reads CSVDGTDGETQYF. CDR3 in DNA: TGCAGCGTTGACGGCACCGACGGAGAGACCCAGTACTTC.

This chain joins TRBV7-2 and TRBJ2-5; 11 bases map to TRBD2. J was trimmed by 5 bases and V by 4 bases; bases with no gene match: 12. This CDR3 has 17 residues. Germline assignment: CDR1 SGHTA and CDR2 FQGNSA. In DNA, the CDR3 is TGTGCCAGCAGCTCAGCTTCCGGGACTAGCGGAAGGGAGACCCAGTACTTC. Translating gives CASSSASGTSGRETQYF.

The sample holds a few counts of this clonotype. V and J are TRBV7-8 and TRBJ2-1; TRBD1 agrees at 8 bases. J was trimmed by 3 bases and V by 2 bases; bases with no gene match: 12. Germline loops: CDR1 SGHVS, CDR2 FQNEAQ. The CDR3 has 18 amino acids. CDR3 residues: CASSLNTDRGIFYNEQFF. CDR3 sequence (DNA): TGTGCCAGCAGCTTAAACACCGACAGGGGTATTTTCTACAATGAGCAGTTCTTC.

This chain uses TRBV24-1 with TRBJ2-1; TRBD1 matches 9 bases. V lost 9 bases, J lost 9 bases, and 11 bases stayed unmatched. CDR1 and CDR2 (germline): KGHDR, SFDVKD. The CDR3 contains 14 residues. The CDR3 region is CATQGTGRNGEQFF. CDR3 nucleotides: TGTGCCACCCAAGGGACAGGGAGGAACGGTGAGCAGTTCTTC.

The table lists this clonotype with a few counts. The chain has TRBV5-5 and TRBJ2-3, with a weak D call TRBD2 (6 bases). Trimming removed 7 bases at V and 2 bases at J, with 26 bases between. Per germline, CDR1 SGHKS and CDR2 YYEKEE (reference sequence). The CDR3 has 18 amino acids. CDR3 in amino acids: CASAQGSGWDSLTDTQYF. The CDR3, as DNA: TGTGCCAGCGCTCAAGGGAGCGGGTGGGACTCTCTCACAGATACGCAGTATTTT.

The chain joins TRBV5-1 to TRBJ2-1; D assignment may be TRBD1 or TRBD2 (6 bases each). The end of the DNA fits TRBJ2-7 better, so the J call may be wrong. The CDR3 loop spans 15 amino acids. Germline assignment: CDR1 SGHRS and CDR2 YFSETQ. The CDR3 here is CASSSGGHSYNEQYF. For the CDR3, the DNA is TGCGCCAGCAGCTCCGGGGGCCACTCCTACAATGAGCAGTACTTC.

This clonotype turned up a few times. The V and J genes are TRBV29-1 and TRBJ2-1, with D tentatively TRBD2 (6 bases). CDR3 length: 15 amino acids. Trimming removed 1 base at V and 4 bases at J, with 14 bases between. CDR1 SQVTM and CDR2 ANQGSEA come from the germline V gene. The CDR3 sequence is CSVEGGAKLYNEQFF. The CDR3 nucleotides are TGCAGCGTTGAAGGCGGGGCGAAGCTTTACAATGAGCAGTTCTTC.

This chain connects TRBV6-5 to TRBJ2-4; D call uncertain. The CDR3 consists of 16 residues. V was trimmed by 6 bases and J by 0 bases, leaving 15 bases between them. Germline V lookup: CDR1 MNHEY, CDR2 SVGAGI. Here the CDR3 DNA reads TGTGCCAGCAGCCCGGGCCTCACCTTAGCCAAAAACATTCAGTACTTC. Its translation: CASSPGLTLAKNIQYF.

This chain links TRBV2 with TRBJ2-4, with D perhaps given as TRBD1 or TRBD2 (5 bases each). Trimming pared 6 bases from V and 3 bases from J, leaving 12 bases between. Germline loops: CDR1 SNHLY, CDR2 FYNNEI. The length of the CDR3 is 14 residues. CDR3 residues: CASRALGVKNIQYF. CDR3 DNA sequence: TGTGCCAGCAGAGCCCTGGGGGTCAAAAACATTCAGTACTTC. The full variable domain, completed using reference TRBV2 and TRBJ2-4, is EPEVTQTPSHQVTQMGQEVILRCVPISNHLYFYWYRQILGQKVEFLVSFYNNEISEKSEIFDDQFSVERPDGSNFTLKIRSTKLEDSAMYFCASRALGVKNIQYFGAGTRLSVL.

This clonotype occurred a few times. The chain employs TRBV7-9 and TRBJ1-1, with D unresolved. Germline values: CDR1 SEHNR, CDR2 FQNEAQ (reference sequence). The CDR3 is 11 amino acids. V was cut by 2 bases and J by 11 bases, with 9 bases left in between. The CDR3 DNA sequence: TGTGCCAGCAGCTTAAGTGCACGGGCTTTCTTT. Its protein is CASSLSARAFF.

This clonotype was detected a few times. The V and J genes are TRBV30 and TRBJ2-1, with 10 bases matching TRBD2. Looked up from germline, CDR1 is GTSNPN and CDR2 is SVGIG (reference sequence). Trimming cost V 0 bases and J 8 bases; bases outside gene matches: 7. There are 15 residues in the CDR3. Written as DNA, the CDR3 is TGTGCCTGGAGTGTTCTAGCGGGGGATCGGGATGAGCAGTTCTTC. Its translation is CAWSVLAGDRDEQFF.

This clonotype has ten or more counts. V and J are TRBV27 and TRBJ2-6; 9 bases are shared with TRBD1. Germline V lookup: CDR1 MNHEY, CDR2 SMNVEV (reference sequence). CDR3 length: 18 amino acids. After removal of 6 bases from V and 0 bases from J, the junction contained 9 bases not matched to a gene. CDR3 bases: TGTGCCAGCAGACCCGGACAGGGGTTCCTCTCTGGGGCCAACGTCCTGACTTTC. Translation gives CASRPGQGFLSGANVLTF.